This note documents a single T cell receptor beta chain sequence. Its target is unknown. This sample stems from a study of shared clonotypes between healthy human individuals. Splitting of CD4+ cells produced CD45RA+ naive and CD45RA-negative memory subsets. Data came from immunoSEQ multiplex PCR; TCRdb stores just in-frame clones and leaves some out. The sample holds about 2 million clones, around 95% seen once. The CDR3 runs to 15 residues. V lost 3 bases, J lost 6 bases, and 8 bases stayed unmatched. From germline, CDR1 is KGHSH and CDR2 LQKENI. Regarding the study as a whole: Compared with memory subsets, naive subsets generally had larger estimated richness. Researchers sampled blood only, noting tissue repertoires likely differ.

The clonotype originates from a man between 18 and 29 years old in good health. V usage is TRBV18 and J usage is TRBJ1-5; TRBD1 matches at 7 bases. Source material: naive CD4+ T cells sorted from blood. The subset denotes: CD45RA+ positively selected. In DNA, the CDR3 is TGTGCCAGCTCACCCTGGCAGGGGGTAAGTCAGCCCCAGCATTTT. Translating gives CASSPWQGVSQPQHF.